The present entry profiles one T cell receptor beta chain with its context. Two negative PCRs, clearance, or symptom resolution had been documented for recovered Cohort 3 donors. J lost 9 bases, V lost 0 bases, and 12 bases had no gene match. This CDR3 spans 17 amino acids. Germline CDR1 LNHDA, CDR2 SQIVND (reference sequence). This sample stems from a study of blood T cell repertoires in COVID-19. In the study overall: T cells, B-cell-depleted T cells, or PBMCs supplied cDNA or gDNA.

Assay: immunoSEQ multiplex PCR; the TCRdb copy retains only in-frame clones and omits some. Of around 250,000 clones in the sample, 85% to 90% were seen once. The sequence derives from a woman in her twenties or thirties who had recovered from COVID-19. The sample comprised PBMCs or T cells enriched from blood (not recorded which). The chain carries TRBV19 and TRBJ2-1; 9 bases are a match to TRBD2. CDR3 sequence (DNA): TGTGCCAGTAGTATAGAAGGTAGTAGCGGGAGTGTCCGTGAGCAGTTCTTC. It is translated as CASSIEGSSGSVREQFF.